One and the same sample provided the 14 T cell receptor beta chains below, sequenced in a study of cytomegalovirus exposure and HLA in healthy donors. The PCR had 60 Vbeta and 13 Jbeta primers. This table comes from immunoSEQ multiplex PCR, and its TCRdb copy is limited to in-frame clones, with some not included. The sample lists 150,000 or so clones, roughly 80% occurring once. Sequencing was performed on PBMCs. These receptors originate from a woman in her 40s in good health and CMV-seronegative.

V gene TRBV2 combines with J gene TRBJ2-5, with unresolved D. The last part of the DNA fits TRBJ2-7 better; the J call may be wrong. CDR1 is SNHLY and CDR2 is FYNNEI in the germline V gene. This CDR3 region has 13 residues. The chain's CDR3 is CASSPDLSYEQYF. CDR3 nucleotide sequence: TGTGCCAGCAGTCCTGACTTATCCTACGAGCAGTACTTC.

With regard to this clone: Other DNA sequences in the sample encode the same CDR3. The chain carries TRBV6-6 and TRBJ1-5; D is unresolved. Per the germline V gene, CDR1 is MNHNY and CDR2 is SVGAGI (reference sequence). This CDR3 comprises 14 residues. Trimming removed 2 bases at V and 0 bases at J, with 5 bases between. The CDR3 nucleotides read TGTGCCAGCAGTTACGCCGGTAGCAATCAGCCCCAGCATTTT. Translated, it gives CASSYAGSNQPQHF.

In this sample, this clone turned up once. The chain recombines TRBV10-3 with TRBJ2-7, with TRBD2 identical over 8 bases. V shed 8 bases and J 5 bases; nucleotides not matched to a gene: 11. The V gene's germline CDR1 is ENHRY and CDR2 SYGVKD. This CDR3 region has 14 residues. Here the CDR3 DNA reads TGTGCCATCGGAAGAGCGGGGGAGACTAACGAGCAGTACTTC. As protein: CAIGRAGETNEQYF.

The chain carries TRBV5-1 and TRBJ1-6; tentatively, D is TRBD1 (6 bases). Between the trimmed V and J ends, which lost 3 bases and 2 bases, there was a span of 9 bases. The CDR3 consists of 15 residues. Germline V lookup: CDR1 SGHRS, CDR2 YFSETQ. The CDR3 region is CASSSTGPYNSPLHF. The CDR3 DNA sequence: TGCGCCAGCAGCTCGACAGGACCCTATAATTCACCCCTCCACTTT.

The chain recombines TRBV7-2 with TRBJ1-6; unclear D gene. Germline CDR1 is SGHTA and CDR2 is FQGNSA. V lost 3 bases and J 8 bases, leaving 14 bases between the germline ends. The CDR3 loop spans 15 amino acids. The CDR3 sequence: CASSLIGKGDSPLHF. The CDR3 DNA reads TGTGCCAGCAGCTTGATAGGGAAGGGAGATTCACCCCTCCACTTT.

This clone was detected a few times. The CDR3 region has the DNA TGTGCCATCACTCCCTTGGAAGGGACAGTTCCATACGAGCAGTACTTC. Translating it yields CAITPLEGTVPYEQYF. The chain couples TRBV10-3 to TRBJ2-7; 7 bases align to TRBD1. The CDR3 sequence is 16 residues long. V lost 7 bases, J lost 4 bases, and 16 bases stayed unmatched. The germline V gene has CDR1 ENHRY and CDR2 SYGVKD.

CDR3 nucleotide sequence: TGTGCCAGCCAAGACAGGGTGAACACTGAAGCTTTCTTT. Translating it yields CASQDRVNTEAFF. This chain uses TRBV2 with TRBJ1-1; 7 bases match TRBD1. The length of the CDR3 is 13 residues. J lost 0 bases, V lost 8 bases, and 3 bases had no gene match. Per the germline V gene, CDR1 is SNHLY and CDR2 is FYNNEI.

This clone turned up a few times. This chain uses TRBV6-1 with TRBJ2-7; TRBD1 matches at 9 bases. J lost 4 bases, V lost 6 bases, and 10 bases had no gene match. The germline gives CDR1 MNHNS, CDR2 SASEGT. The CDR3 contains 15 residues. The chain's CDR3 is CASREVGTGPYEQYF. Here the CDR3 DNA reads TGTGCCAGCAGAGAGGTCGGGACAGGGCCATACGAGCAGTACTTC.

The chain combines TRBV2 with TRBJ2-7, with 10 bases matching TRBD1. Germline CDR1 SNHLY, CDR2 FYNNEI. V shed 5 bases, J shed 6 bases, and the junction held 13 bases outside the gene matches. The CDR3 is 16 residues long. The CDR3 protein is CASSNPGTGARGEQYF. The DNA for the CDR3 is TGTGCCAGCAGTAACCCGGGGACAGGGGCACGGGGCGAGCAGTACTTC.

J is TRBJ2-2 and V is TRBV7-6; 7 nucleotides align to TRBD1. The CDR3 has 15 amino acids. The trim removed 4 bases at V and 4 bases at J, leaving 6 bases unmatched. The germline CDR1 and CDR2 sequences are SGHVS and FNYEAQ. As DNA, the CDR3 is TGTGCCAGCAGCTCCCGACAGGGACCCACCGGGGAGCTGTTTTTT. Its translation is CASSSRQGPTGELFF.

As concerns this clone: At one end the junction does not follow the germline gene, possibly because of a read error. DNA of the CDR3: TGTGCCAGCAGTTTATCCAAGGGGCGGCAGGGGTTT. This gives the protein CASSLSKGRQGF. The V and J genes are TRBV28 and TRBJ1-1, with D tentatively TRBD1 (6 bases). This CDR3 has 12 amino acids. The germline V gene has CDR1 MDHEN and CDR2 SYDVKM.

This rearrangement joins TRBV7-9 to TRBJ1-4; 8 bases align to TRBD1. V shed 5 bases and J 8 bases; nucleotides not matched to a gene: 10. This CDR3 contains 15 residues. CDR1 is SEHNR, CDR2 FQNEAQ, per germline (reference sequence). The CDR3 nucleotides are TGTGCCAGCAGCCACCCAGACAGGGGCGAAGAAAAACTGTTTTTT. This encodes CASSHPDRGEEKLFF.

The chain employs TRBV9 and TRBJ2-5; TRBD1 aligns across 8 bases. This CDR3 contains 16 residues. CDR1 and CDR2 (germline): SGDLS, YYNGEE. The trim removed 2 bases at V and 3 bases at J, leaving 9 bases unmatched. DNA for the CDR3: TGTGCCAGCAGCGTGGAGGGATGGACAGGGAAAGAGACCCAGTACTTC. Amino acids: CASSVEGWTGKETQYF.

The rearrangement joins TRBV7-6 to TRBJ1-1; TRBD1 matches 7 bases. The CDR3 sequence is 13 residues long. The ends lost 5 bases at V and 11 bases at J; junction bases unmatched: 11. Germline V CDR1 and CDR2: SGHVS, FNYEAQ. CDR3 in DNA: TGTGCCAGCAGCGACCGACAGGGTGGGATGGCTTTCTTT. This codes for CASSDRQGGMAFF.